The rows below give T cell receptor beta chains drawn from one sample of a study of post-analysis software for immune sequencing data. Each CDR3 protein is one row after TCRdb ran MiXCR on the PCR reads. The table records around 700,000 distinct CDR3 sequences, over 45% of them present only once. The specimen sequenced was blood. The receptor source for this set is a girl aged 2-9 years with multiple sclerosis. The CDR3 runs from the conserved cysteine through the conserved F or W. D genes are given only for firm matches. Size is stated for part of the rows, as once, few or many counts, or as a class when the clone is expanded.

>-|TRBJ2-7|TRBV11-2|-
CASSLQSDAEQYF
TGTGCCAGCAGCTTACAATCAGACGCTGAGCAGTACTTC
>TRBD1|TRBJ2-1|TRBV28|-
CASSLNIGTGPYNEQFF
TGTGCCAGCAGTCTAAATATAGGGACAGGGCCCTACAATGAGCAGTTCTTC
>-|TRBJ2-7|TRBV29-1|-
CSVESSVYEQYF
TGCAGCGTTGAGAGTTCGGTATACGAGCAGTACTTC
>TRBD2|TRBJ2-7|TRBV2|-
CASTSTSASYEQYF
TGTGCCAGCACCTCGACTAGCGCCTCCTACGAGCAGTACTTC
>TRBD2|TRBJ2-7|TRBV7-3|-
CASSYLAGDYYEQYF
TGTGCCAGCAGCTACCTAGCGGGAGATTACTACGAGCAGTACTTC
>-|TRBJ1-1|TRBV6-2/TRBV6-3|-
CASSVWGYLDTEAFF
TGTGCCAGCAGTGTCTGGGGGTACCTTGACACTGAAGCTTTCTTT
>TRBD2|TRBJ2-3|TRBV5-1|once
CASSLRTSGSGADTQYF
TGCGCCAGCAGCCTAAGGACTAGCGGGAGTGGCGCAGATACGCAGTATTTT
>-|TRBJ1-1|TRBV6-2/TRBV6-3|-
CASSRAQADMNTEAFF
TGTGCCAGCAGTCGTGCGCAGGCAGACATGAACACTGAAGCTTTCTTT
>TRBD1|TRBJ2-7|TRBV25-1|-
CASNRGDRGRSEQYF
TGTGCCAGCAATCGGGGGGACAGGGGGCGTTCCGAGCAGTACTTC
>-|TRBJ1-1|TRBV20-1|-
CSASSGATEAFF
TGCAGCGCTAGTTCGGGGGCCACTGAAGCTTTCTTT
>-|TRBJ2-1|TRBV5-1|-
CASYRVIHEQFF
TGCGCCAGCTACAGGGTCATCCATGAGCAGTTCTTC
>-|TRBJ2-1|TRBV20-1|-
CSASTRGYNEQFF
TGCAGTGCTAGTACAAGGGGCTACAATGAGCAGTTCTTC
>TRBD2|TRBJ2-1|TRBV3-1|-
CASSQAEGTSGWNEQFF
TGTGCCAGCAGCCAAGCAGAAGGGACTAGCGGGTGGAATGAGCAGTTCTTC
>-|TRBJ2-3|TRBV7-9|-
CASSPGRRSTDTQYF
TGTGCCAGCAGCCCCGGGCGCAGGTCCACAGATACGCAGTATTTT
>-|TRBJ2-7|TRBV12-3/TRBV12-4|-
CASRFSGQASYEQYF
TGTGCCAGCAGATTTAGCGGCCAGGCCTCCTACGAGCAATACTTC
>TRBD1|TRBJ1-2|TRBV2|few
CASSEGQGYGYTF
TGTGCCAGCAGTGAAGGACAGGGCTATGGCTACACCTTC
>TRBD2|TRBJ2-1|TRBV7-3|-
CASSLTASGIRNEQFF
TGTGCCAGCAGCTTAACGGCTAGCGGGATAAGGAATGAGCAGTTCTTC
>-|TRBJ2-3|TRBV5-6|few
CASSLMRHTDTQYF
TGTGCCAGCAGCTTGATGCGGCACACAGATACGCAGTATTTT
>TRBD2|TRBJ2-3|TRBV3-1|-
CASRTSGKTDTQYF
TGTGCCAGCAGGACTAGCGGGAAAACAGATACGCAGTATTTT
>TRBD1|TRBJ2-5|TRBV28|few
CASRGGQALEETQYF
TGTGCCAGCAGGGGGGGACAGGCGCTTGAAGAGACCCAGTACTTC
>TRBD2|TRBJ2-3|TRBV20-1|-
CSARGSRTSGTQYF
TGCAGCGCTAGAGGATCCCGGACTAGCGGTACGCAGTATTTT
>-|TRBJ1-1|TRBV5-1|-
CASSLLLNTEAFF
TGCGCCAGCAGCTTGCTCCTGAACACTGAAGCTTTCTTT
>-|TRBJ1-5|TRBV9|-
CASSVEGKGNQPQHF
TGTGCCAGCAGCGTAGAGGGGAAGGGCAATCAGCCCCAGCATTTT
>TRBD1|TRBJ1-6|TRBV6-5|-
CASSYRQGESPLHF
TGTGCCAGCAGTTACAGACAGGGGGAATCACCCCTCCACTTT
>TRBD1|TRBJ2-3|TRBV4-1|-
CASTDRGQGDTQYF
TGCGCAAGCACGGACAGGGGGCAGGGAGATACGCAGTATTTT
>-|TRBJ1-2|TRBV6-1|once
CASSEFISVTYGYTF
TGTGCCAGCAGTGAATTCATCTCAGTAACCTATGGCTACACCTTC
>TRBD2|TRBJ2-3|TRBV10-3|few
CAISPDSGTSLTDTQYF
TGTGCCATCAGCCCGGATAGCGGGACTTCTCTGACAGATACGCAGTATTTT
>TRBD2|TRBJ2-7|TRBV5-1|-
CASSLGLAGGEYEQYF
TGCGCCAGCAGCTTGGGCCTAGCGGGAGGAGAGTACGAGCAGTACTTC
>TRBD2|TRBJ2-7|TRBV6-6|-
CASSYSKLAGVYEQYF
TGTGCCAGCAGTTACTCCAAACTAGCGGGAGTATACGAGCAGTACTTC
>-|TRBJ2-1|TRBV11-2|-
CASSLQPPSKYNEQFF
TGTGCCAGCAGCCTCCAGCCCCCGAGTAAATACAATGAGCAGTTCTTC
>-|TRBJ1-4|TRBV30|-
CAWSVQDEKLFF
TGTGCCTGGAGTGTACAGGACGAAAAACTGTTTTTT
>TRBD2|TRBJ2-7|TRBV2|-
CASTGLAGKSSYEQYF
TGTGCCAGTACGGGACTAGCAGGGAAGAGCTCCTACGAGCAGTACTTC
>TRBD2|TRBJ2-7|TRBV4-1|-
CASSVLAGGTYEQYF
TGCGCCAGCAGCGTTCTAGCGGGAGGTACCTACGAGCAGTACTTC
>TRBD2|TRBJ2-5|TRBV3-1|once
CASSQDLAGGLQETQYF
TGTGCCAGCAGCCAAGACTTAGCGGGAGGGCTGCAAGAGACCCAGTACTTC
>-|TRBJ2-1|TRBV12-3/TRBV12-4|few
CASSLRGGGEQFF
TGTGCCAGCAGTTTAAGGGGGGGAGGCGAGCAGTTCTTC